These 16 T cell receptor beta chains share one sample of origin, sequenced in a study of T cell repertoires in cytomegalovirus infection. Via MiXCR, TCRdb re-called the reads, giving one row per CDR3 protein. This sample carries around 74,000 distinct CDR3 sequences, roughly 3.6% of them seen once, and the ten largest clones take roughly 4.4%. The specimen sequenced was PBMCs. All receptors derive from a human donor in good health (CMV status not recorded). Some clones in this sample may be carry-over from other donors' samples.

This clonotype has a count of ten or more. V usage is TRBV28 and J usage is TRBJ1-3; D uncertain. Trimming left V 1 base short and J 0 bases short, with 10 bases between. The CDR3 runs 16 residues. Germline values: CDR1 MDHEN, CDR2 SYDVKM. In DNA, the CDR3 is TGTGCCAGCAGTTTATCACCAGGAATCTCTGGAAACACCATATATTTT. This gives the protein CASSLSPGISGNTIYF.

This clonotype was observed at least ten times. The genes are TRBV6-2 or TRBV6-3 and TRBJ2-7; a weak D match, TRBD2 (5 bases). The CDR3 runs to 12 residues. The germline gives CDR1 MNHEY, CDR2 SVGEGT. V was pared by 8 bases and J by 1 base, with 9 bases between. The CDR3 DNA follows: TGTGCCAGCTTCGGGGATTCCTACGAGCAGTACTTC. Translation: CASFGDSYEQYF.

This clonotype has at least ten counts. The genes are TRBV4-1 and TRBJ2-3, with no clear D. CDR3 length equals 14 residues. Trimming removed 0 bases at V and 6 bases at J, with 10 bases between. CDR1 and CDR2 from the germline V gene are MGHRA and YSYEKL. The DNA for the CDR3 is TGCGCCAGCAGCCAAGATCATCTCTCCGATACGCAGTATTTT. It is translated as CASSQDHLSDTQYF.

This clonotype was found many times. This chain joins TRBV20-1 and TRBJ1-5; possible D gene TRBD1, 6 bases. CDR1 and CDR2 (germline): DFQATT, SNEGSKA (reference sequence). The CDR3 consists of 15 residues. The V end was cut by 0 bases, the J end by 7 bases, with 16 bases between. CDR3: CSARDQGQGLQPQHF. The CDR3 coding sequence is TGCAGTGCTAGAGATCAGGGGCAGGGGTTGCAGCCCCAGCATTTT.

There are many counts of this clonotype. The chain has TRBV19 and TRBJ1-2; D ambiguous. Germline V gene data show CDR1 as LNHDA and CDR2 as SQIVND (reference sequence). Trimming stripped 7 bases from V and 3 bases from J, with 12 bases between. The CDR3 has 13 residues. Here the CDR3 reads CASKRRVDYGYTF. Written as DNA, the CDR3 is TGTGCCAGTAAAAGGCGTGTCGACTATGGCTACACCTTC.

This clonotype was counted at least ten times. This chain joins TRBV2 and TRBJ2-7; D tentatively fits TRBD1 or TRBD2 (5 bases each). V gave up 4 bases and J gave up 6 bases, with 13 bases separating them. Germline V gene sequence: CDR1 SNHLY, CDR2 FYNNEI. The CDR3 loop spans 13 amino acids. CDR3 amino acids: CASSVWGFGEQYF. As DNA, the CDR3 is TGTGCCAGCAGTGTGTGGGGGTTCGGCGAGCAGTACTTC.

The V and J genes are TRBV20-1 and TRBJ2-1; 8 bases align to TRBD2. CDR1 is DFQATT, CDR2 SNEGSKA, per germline (reference sequence). The V gene end was trimmed by 0 bases and the J gene end by 0 bases; junction bases not matched to a gene: 10. The CDR3 is 18 amino acids. The CDR3 DNA reads as TGCAGTGCTAGAGAGGCGCGGGGGGCCTTAAGCTCCTACAATGAGCAGTTCTTC. Residues: CSAREARGALSSYNEQFF.

This clonotype was picked up many times. V gene TRBV7-6 combines with J gene TRBJ1-1; D perhaps matches TRBD1 (5 bases). The CDR3 sequence is 14 residues long. V shed 8 bases and J shed 2 bases, with 15 bases lying between them. Germline assignment: CDR1 SGHVS and CDR2 FNYEAQ. The CDR3 reads CASGGSGQNTEAFF. DNA for the CDR3: TGTGCCAGCGGGGGTTCAGGACAAAACACTGAAGCTTTCTTT.

A few counts support this clonotype. One end of the junction is discordant with germline, which a read error may explain. The J gene is TRBJ1-1, the V gene TRBV5-3; D possibly corresponds to TRBD1 (5 bases). TRBV5-3 is designated an ORF whose function remains uncertain. The CDR3 runs 13 residues. This chain's CDR3 is CASSFQTVTEAFF. The CDR3 nucleotides read TGTGCCAGCAGCTTTCAGACAGTGACTGAAGCTTTCTTT.

This clonotype was seen ten or more times. The CDR3 DNA sequence: TGTGCCACCAGTGATACAGGGGACACCGGGGAGCTGTTTTTT. It encodes CATSDTGDTGELFF. The gene calls are TRBV24-1 and TRBJ2-2; the match to TRBD1 covers 7 bases. The CDR3 consists of 14 residues. Germline trimming cut 3 bases from V and 3 bases from J; bases unmatched to any gene: 0. Germline-derived CDR1 and CDR2 are KGHDR and SFDVKD.

Ten or more counts support this clonotype. The gene calls are TRBV27 and TRBJ2-7; TRBD1 aligns across 8 bases. CDR3 length: 16 residues. Germline lookup yields CDR1 MNHEY and CDR2 SMNVEV (reference sequence). V was pared by 6 bases and J by 4 bases, with 14 bases of the junction left unmatched. This CDR3 reads CASSQGTGTGAYEQYF. The CDR3 DNA is TGTGCCAGCAGCCAAGGTACCGGGACAGGAGCTTACGAGCAGTACTTC.

This clonotype was recorded at least ten times. CDR3 amino acids: CASSATDSNQPQHF. The CDR3 coding sequence is TGTGCCAGCAGCGCCACAGATAGCAATCAGCCCCAGCATTTT. This chain joins TRBV6-5 and TRBJ1-5; no clear D gene. Germline CDR1 is MNHEY and CDR2 is SVGAGI. The CDR3 totals 14 residues. Trimming left V 6 bases short and J 0 bases short, with 9 bases between.

This clonotype was counted at least ten times. The J gene is TRBJ2-7, the V gene TRBV20-1; D gene uncertain. With 5 bases removed from V and 0 bases from J, the gap between germline ends came to 5 bases. There are 11 residues in the CDR3. Germline values: CDR1 DFQATT, CDR2 SNEGSKA (reference sequence). The CDR3, as DNA: TGCAGTGCTGCGGACTCCTACGAGCAGTACTTC. Its protein product is CSAADSYEQYF.

This clonotype has ten or more counts. This chain links TRBV7-6 with TRBJ2-3; possible D gene TRBD2, 7 bases. V lost 5 bases and J lost 6, with 15 bases in between. This CDR3 has 14 residues. Germline CDR1 and CDR2: SGHVS and FNYEAQ. The CDR3 loop is CASSRRGAKDTQYF. The DNA of the CDR3 is TGTGCCAGCAGCCGCCGGGGGGCCAAGGATACGCAGTATTTT.

This clonotype was counted at least ten times. The genes are TRBV5-6 and TRBJ2-7; 8 bases are shared with TRBD1. This CDR3 is 15 amino acids long. V gave up 0 bases and J gave up 6 bases; unmatched junction bases: 8. CDR1 is SGHDT, CDR2 YYEEEE, per germline. The CDR3 reads CASSLVWQGATEQYF. CDR3 coding DNA: TGTGCCAGCAGCTTGGTCTGGCAGGGGGCTACCGAGCAGTACTTC.

The table lists this clonotype with many counts. The V gene is TRBV7-2, the J gene TRBJ1-2; no clear D. Germline CDR1 reads SGHTA; CDR2 reads FQGNSA. The length of the CDR3 is 13 residues. The V gene lost 3 bases and the J gene lost 5 bases, with 10 bases spanning the gap. CDR3 nucleotides: TGTGCCAGCAGCTTGGATGGTCGGTATGGCTACACCTTC. It translates to CASSLDGRYGYTF.